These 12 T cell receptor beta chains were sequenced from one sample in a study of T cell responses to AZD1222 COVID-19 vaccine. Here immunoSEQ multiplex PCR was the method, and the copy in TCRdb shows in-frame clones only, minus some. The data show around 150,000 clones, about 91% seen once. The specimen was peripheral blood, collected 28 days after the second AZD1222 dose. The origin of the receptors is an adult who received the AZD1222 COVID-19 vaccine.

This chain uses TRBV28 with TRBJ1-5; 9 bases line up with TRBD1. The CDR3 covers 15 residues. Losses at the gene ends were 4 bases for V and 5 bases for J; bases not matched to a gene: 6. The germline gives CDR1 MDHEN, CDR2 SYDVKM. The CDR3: CASSSPGQGHQPQHF. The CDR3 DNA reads TGTGCCAGCAGTTCCCCCGGACAGGGGCATCAGCCCCAGCATTTT.

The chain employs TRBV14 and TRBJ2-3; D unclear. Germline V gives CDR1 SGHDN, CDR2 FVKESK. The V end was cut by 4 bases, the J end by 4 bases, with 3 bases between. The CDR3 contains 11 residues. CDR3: CASSLSDTQYF. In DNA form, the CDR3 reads TGTGCCAGCAGCCTTTCAGATACGCAGTATTTT. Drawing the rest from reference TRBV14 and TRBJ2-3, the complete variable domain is EAGVTQFPSHSVIEKGQTVTLRCDPISGHDNLYWYRRVMGKEIKFLLHFVKESKQDESGMPNNRFLAERTGGTYSTLKVQPAELEDSGVYFCASSLSDTQYFGPGTRLTVL.

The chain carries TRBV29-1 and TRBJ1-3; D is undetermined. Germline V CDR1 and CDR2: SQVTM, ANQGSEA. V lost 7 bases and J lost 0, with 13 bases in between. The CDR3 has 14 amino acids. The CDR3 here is CSAVRTASGNTIYF. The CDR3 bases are TGCAGCGCCGTTAGAACAGCCTCTGGAAACACCATATATTTT.

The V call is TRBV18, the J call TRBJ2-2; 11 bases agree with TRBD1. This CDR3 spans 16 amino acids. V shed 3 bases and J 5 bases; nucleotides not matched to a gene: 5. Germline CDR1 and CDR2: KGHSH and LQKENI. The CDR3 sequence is CASSPGQGGQTGELFF. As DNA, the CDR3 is TGTGCCAGCTCACCGGGACAGGGGGGCCAGACCGGGGAGCTGTTTTTT.

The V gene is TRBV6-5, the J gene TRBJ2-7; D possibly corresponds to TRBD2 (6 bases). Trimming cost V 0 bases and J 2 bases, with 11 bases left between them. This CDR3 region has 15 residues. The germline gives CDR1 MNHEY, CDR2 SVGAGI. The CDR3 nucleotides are TGTGCCAGCAGTTACTCGACCGGGAGTCCCTACGAGCAGTACTTC. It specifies CASSYSTGSPYEQYF.

The CDR3 loop reads CASSLARSDRLNNEQFF. DNA for the CDR3: TGTGCCAGCAGCTTAGCGCGATCGGACAGATTAAACAATGAGCAGTTCTTC. V is TRBV7-8 and J is TRBJ2-1; D is possibly TRBD1 (6 bases). The CDR3 length is 17 residues. Germline CDR1 and CDR2: SGHVS and FQNEAQ. V dropped 0 bases and J dropped 5 bases, with 17 bases sitting between them.

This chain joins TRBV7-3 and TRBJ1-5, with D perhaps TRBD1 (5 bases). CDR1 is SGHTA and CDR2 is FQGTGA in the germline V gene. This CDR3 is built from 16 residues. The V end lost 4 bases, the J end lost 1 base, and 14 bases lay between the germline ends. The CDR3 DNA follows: TGTGCCAGCAGCTCAAGGGACGCTGGAAGCAATCAGCCCCAGCATTTT. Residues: CASSSRDAGSNQPQHF.

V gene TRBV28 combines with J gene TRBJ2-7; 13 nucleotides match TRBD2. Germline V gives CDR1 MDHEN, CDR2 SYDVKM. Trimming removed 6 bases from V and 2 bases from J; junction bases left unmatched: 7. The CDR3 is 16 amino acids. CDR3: CASSNGLAGDAYEQYF. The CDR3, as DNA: TGTGCCAGCAGCAACGGACTAGCGGGAGACGCCTACGAGCAGTACTTC.

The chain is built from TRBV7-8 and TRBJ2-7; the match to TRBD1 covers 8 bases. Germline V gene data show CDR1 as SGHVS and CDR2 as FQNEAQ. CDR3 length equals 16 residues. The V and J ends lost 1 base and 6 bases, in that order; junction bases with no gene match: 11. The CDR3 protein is CASSLGMDRAVSEQYF. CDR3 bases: TGTGCCAGCAGCTTAGGAATGGACAGGGCCGTCAGCGAGCAGTACTTC.

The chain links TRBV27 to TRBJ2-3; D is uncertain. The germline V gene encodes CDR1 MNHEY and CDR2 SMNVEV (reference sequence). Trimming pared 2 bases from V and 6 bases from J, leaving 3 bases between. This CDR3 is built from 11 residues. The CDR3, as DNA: TGTGCCAGCAGTTTAGGCGATACGCAGTATTTT. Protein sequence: CASSLGDTQYF.

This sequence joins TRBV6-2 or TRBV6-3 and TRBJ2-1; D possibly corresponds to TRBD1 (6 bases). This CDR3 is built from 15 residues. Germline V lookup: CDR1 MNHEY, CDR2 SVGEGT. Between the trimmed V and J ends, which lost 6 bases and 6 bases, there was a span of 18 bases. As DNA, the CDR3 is TGTGCCAGCAGCCAACAGGGTTATCGTTCCAATGAGCAGTTCTTC. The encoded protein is CASSQQGYRSNEQFF.

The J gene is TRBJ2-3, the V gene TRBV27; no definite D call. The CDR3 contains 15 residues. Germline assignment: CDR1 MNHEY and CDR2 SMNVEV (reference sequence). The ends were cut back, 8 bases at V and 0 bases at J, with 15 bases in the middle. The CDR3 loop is CASAPSGRSTDTQYF. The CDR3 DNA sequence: TGTGCCAGCGCCCCTTCGGGCAGAAGCACAGATACGCAGTATTTT.